This T cell receptor (beta chain) originates from a study of vaccination effects on CD4 cells after COVID-19. Sequencing followed a ViraFEST assay step that expanded antigen-specific CD4+ T cells with viral peptide pools. Scientists isolated CD4+ T cells after a roughly ten-day culture period ended. Vaccine recipients lacked prior SARS-CoV-2 infection and had negative nucleocapsid antibodies. Cells had half their medium changed to IL-2 medium on days 3 and 7. V was cut by 4 bases and J by 4 bases, with 20 bases left in between. The CDR3 consists of 17 residues. CDR1 SGHNT and CDR2 YYREEE come from the germline V gene (reference sequence). The protocol was immunoSEQ multiplex PCR, while the TCRdb copy is restricted to in-frame clones and leaves out a portion. Of about 63,000 clones in the sample, about 79% are singletons; the top ten hold less than 4%. As for this clone: The antigen is not known.

V usage is TRBV5-4 and J usage is TRBJ2-2, with D possibly called TRBD1 or TRBD2 (5 bases each). Sequencing was performed on CD4+ T cells from PBMCs cultured with HCoV-OC43 spike peptides, taken before COVID-19 vaccination. The subset denotes: HCoV-OC43 spike overlapping peptide pool stimulation. The receptor's source is a human donor who received a COVID-19 vaccine. The CDR3 sequence is CASSPDRGGILTGELFF. Written as DNA, the CDR3 is TGTGCCAGCAGCCCCGACCGGGGCGGAATACTCACCGGGGAGCTGTTTTTT. Based on the CDR3 plus reference TRBV5-4 and TRBJ2-2, the full variable domain is ETGVTQSPTHLIKTRGQQVTLRCSSQSGHNTVSWYQQALGQGPQFIFQYYREEENGRGNFPPRFSGLQFPNYSSELNVNALELDDSALYLCASSPDRGGILTGELFFGEGSRLTVL.